Shown below are 31 T cell receptor beta chains from a single sample sequenced in a study of blood T cell repertoires in COVID-19. The assay was immunoSEQ multiplex PCR, and TCRdb's table has in-frame clones only and misses some. The repertoire holds roughly 140,000 clones, with roughly 84% as singletons. Sequenced: PBMCs or T cells enriched from blood (not recorded which). All receptors come from a woman in her 50s who had been exposed to COVID-19.

The CDR3 protein is CASSQDFASGSFEQFF. The CDR3 DNA reads TGCGCCAGCAGCCAAGATTTTGCTAGCGGGAGCTTTGAGCAGTTCTTC. This chain joins TRBV4-3 and TRBJ2-1; 10 nucleotides match TRBD2. Unmatched junction bases numbered 8, after V lost 0 bases and J lost 9 bases. Per the germline V gene, CDR1 is LGHNA and CDR2 is YSLEER. The CDR3 sequence is 16 residues long.

The rearrangement joins TRBV12-3 or TRBV12-4 to TRBJ2-3, with D unclear. Between the trimmed V and J ends, which lost 6 bases and 2 bases, there was a span of 9 bases. This CDR3 contains 13 residues. The CDR3 DNA reads as TGTGCCAGCAGATGGTCGGTCACAGATACGCAGTATTTT. Translated, it gives CASRWSVTDTQYF.

The chain couples TRBV29-1 to TRBJ1-5; D not resolved. The CDR3 runs to 13 residues. V lost 4 bases and J 2 bases, leaving 9 bases between the germline ends. In germline, CDR1 is SQVTM, CDR2 ANQGSEA. The CDR3: CSVGRGGNQPQHF. The CDR3 coding sequence is TGCAGCGTTGGGCGGGGTGGCAATCAGCCCCAGCATTTT.

This chain joins TRBV12-5 and TRBJ2-7; 12 bases agree with TRBD2. CDR3 length equals 16 residues. With 0 bases clipped from V and 3 bases from J, the junction kept 3 bases outside the gene matches. CDR1 is LGHNT and CDR2 is FRNRAP in the germline V gene. The CDR3 region is CASGLVPTSGSYEQYF. The CDR3 DNA is TGTGCTAGTGGTTTGGTACCGACTAGCGGGAGCTACGAGCAGTACTTC.

The chain couples TRBV6-5 to TRBJ2-1, with 13 bases identical to TRBD2. Germline CDR1 MNHEY, CDR2 SVGAGI. This CDR3 has 14 amino acids. J gave up 8 bases and V 6 bases, and 4 bases lay outside the gene matches. CDR3 amino acids: CASSLTSGRDEQFF. The DNA for the CDR3 is TGTGCCAGCAGCCTCACTAGCGGGAGGGATGAGCAGTTCTTC.

The V and J genes are TRBV5-1 and TRBJ1-6; possible D gene TRBD1, 5 bases. The CDR3 loop spans 17 amino acids. CDR1 is SGHRS, CDR2 YFSETQ, per germline. V lost 5 bases, J lost 0 bases, and 15 bases lay in between. The CDR3 region is CASRGAGQSSYNSPLHF. DNA of the CDR3: TGCGCCAGCAGGGGTGCGGGGCAGAGCTCCTATAATTCACCCCTCCACTTT.

This chain connects TRBV29-1 to TRBJ1-1; D might be TRBD1 (6 bases). The germline V and J ends were trimmed by 6 bases and 5 bases, with 16 bases remaining between them. Germline V lookup: CDR1 SQVTM, CDR2 ANQGSEA. The CDR3 length is 13 residues. This CDR3 is CSVTGQIGTEAFF. The CDR3 DNA sequence: TGCAGCGTAACAGGACAGATTGGTACTGAAGCTTTCTTT.

This clone has only a few counts. The chain carries TRBV19 and TRBJ2-7, with 10 bases fitting TRBD1. Germline V CDR1 and CDR2: LNHDA, SQIVND (reference sequence). V lost 8 bases, J lost 3 bases, and 1 base stayed unmatched. This CDR3 is 12 amino acids long. DNA of the CDR3: TGTGCCAGTCGGGACAGGGGCTACGAGCAGTACTTC. Protein sequence: CASRDRGYEQYF.

This sequence joins TRBV6-5 and TRBJ2-7; TRBD2 aligns across 10 bases. J was trimmed by 2 bases and V by 8 bases; bases with no gene match: 3. There are 13 residues in the CDR3. Germline CDR1 is MNHEY and CDR2 is SVGAGI. The CDR3 spells CASLSGRTYEQYF. CDR3 bases: TGTGCCAGCCTTAGCGGGAGGACCTACGAGCAGTACTTC.

The rearrangement links TRBV10-1 to TRBJ2-1, with 7 positions matching TRBD2. This CDR3 has 16 residues. V lost 2 bases, J lost 8 bases, and 12 bases stayed unmatched. Germline loops: CDR1 WNHNN, CDR2 SYGVQD (reference sequence). The CDR3 bases are TGCGCCAGCAGTGAGACGGCGGGAGCGTTTGGCGATGAGCAGTTCTTC. Translation gives CASSETAGAFGDEQFF.

The chain couples TRBV12-5 to TRBJ1-1; TRBD1 matches 9 bases. Unmatched junction bases numbered 4, after V lost 7 bases and J lost 1 base. The CDR3 spans 14 residues. Germline V gene data show CDR1 as LGHNT and CDR2 as FRNRAP. The CDR3 DNA is TGTGCTAGTGCCCTGACAGGGGGGAACACTGAAGCTTTCTTT. This gives the protein CASALTGGNTEAFF.

The chain carries TRBV11-2 and TRBJ1-2; D gene uncertain. Germline V gene sequence: CDR1 SGHAT, CDR2 FQNNGV. With 5 bases removed from V and 3 bases from J, the gap between germline ends came to 10 bases. The CDR3 spans 13 residues. The CDR3 DNA reads TGTGCCAGCAGCCAAAAGAGGGACTATGGCTACACCTTC. It translates to CASSQKRDYGYTF.

V usage is TRBV27 and J usage is TRBJ1-4; TRBD1 might be the D (5 bases). The CDR3 loop spans 14 amino acids. V lost 6 bases and J lost 8, with 16 bases in between. The germline V gene encodes CDR1 MNHEY and CDR2 SMNVEV (reference sequence). In nucleotides, the CDR3 is TGTGCCAGCAGCACCTCAGGGATTAGAGAAAAACTGTTTTTT. It translates to CASSTSGIREKLFF.

CDR3 nucleotide sequence: TGTGCCACCTCTTTTCGGGGTATGGAGACCCAGTACTTC. It codes for CATSFRGMETQYF. This chain connects TRBV19 to TRBJ2-5, with D possibly TRBD2 on 5 matching bases. The length of the CDR3 is 13 residues. Germline CDR1 is LNHDA and CDR2 is SQIVND (reference sequence). Trimming pared 10 bases from V and 5 bases from J, leaving 17 bases between. Combining the CDR3 with reference TRBV19 and TRBJ2-5 gives the whole variable domain DGGITQSPKYLFRKEGQNVTLSCEQNLNHDAMYWYRQDPGQGLRLIYYSQIVNDFQKGDIAEGYSVSREKKESFPLTVTSAQKNPTAFYLCATSFRGMETQYFGPGTRLLVL.

This rearrangement joins TRBV7-6 to TRBJ2-7; D possibly corresponds to TRBD1 (6 bases). The germline V gene encodes CDR1 SGHVS and CDR2 FNYEAQ. Trimming shortened V by 4 bases and J by 6 bases, and 13 bases separated the two germline ends. The CDR3 has 13 amino acids. CDR3 amino acids: CASSSSTGPEQYF. In DNA form, the CDR3 reads TGTGCCAGCAGCTCCTCGACAGGCCCCGAGCAGTACTTC.

The chain employs TRBV12-3 or TRBV12-4 and TRBJ1-2, with unresolved D. V lost 4 bases, J lost 13 bases, and 19 bases lay in between. The length of the CDR3 is 13 residues. CDR3 nucleotide sequence: TGTGCCAGCAGTTCCCGCGGAGGGTCCTTGCGCACCTTC. Translation gives CASSSRGGSLRTF.

This clone appeared once. V and J are TRBV2 and TRBJ2-5; 9 positions agree with TRBD1. Germline CDR1 is SNHLY and CDR2 is FYNNEI. Trimming removed 7 bases from V and 5 bases from J; junction bases left unmatched: 11. The CDR3 sequence is 15 residues long. The CDR3 sequence: CASKGAGQGLETQYF. CDR3 DNA: TGTGCCAGCAAGGGGGCGGGACAGGGATTGGAGACCCAGTACTTC.

This clone was seen a handful of times. The genes are TRBV30 and TRBJ1-4; 7 nucleotides match TRBD1. The CDR3 is 14 residues long. V was clipped by 4 bases and J by 0 bases; unmatched bases: 2. The V gene's germline CDR1 is GTSNPN and CDR2 SVGIG (reference sequence). The CDR3, as DNA: TGTGCCTGGACCCAGGGGGCAACTAATGAAAAACTGTTTTTT. This sequence encodes CAWTQGATNEKLFF.

The chain joins TRBV6-5 to TRBJ1-1, with D maybe TRBD1 (6 bases). Looked up from germline, CDR1 is MNHEY and CDR2 is SVGAGI. Deletions cut 5 bases from V and 6 bases from J, with 7 bases between. The length of the CDR3 is 11 residues. The CDR3 is CASSTGSEAFF. For the CDR3, the DNA is TGTGCCAGCAGTACAGGGTCTGAAGCTTTCTTT.

V gene TRBV5-6 combines with J gene TRBJ2-1; 9 bases fit TRBD2. The trim removed 1 base at V and 4 bases at J, leaving 6 bases unmatched. This CDR3 has 16 amino acids. Germline V gives CDR1 SGHDT, CDR2 YYEEEE. Here the CDR3 DNA reads TGTGCCAGCAGCTTGTTAGCGGGAGAGACATACAATGAGCAGTTCTTC. Its translation is CASSLLAGETYNEQFF.

V gene TRBV9 combines with J gene TRBJ2-3, with D possibly being TRBD1 (6 bases). V was trimmed by 4 bases and J by 1 base, leaving 16 bases between them. Germline assignment: CDR1 SGDLS and CDR2 YYNGEE. The CDR3 runs to 16 residues. CDR3 protein: CASSPDSIQGTDTQYF. In DNA form, the CDR3 reads TGTGCCAGCAGCCCGGACAGTATCCAGGGCACAGATACGCAGTATTTT.

J is TRBJ2-2 and V is TRBV5-4, with 7 bases lining up with TRBD1. Germline CDR1 and CDR2: SGHNT and YYREEE (reference sequence). Trimming cost V 1 base and J 1 base; bases outside gene matches: 4. This CDR3 has 16 amino acids. CDR3 amino acids: CASSLRRTGNTGELFF. CDR3 sequence (DNA): TGTGCCAGCAGCTTGCGACGGACAGGGAACACCGGGGAGCTGTTTTTT.

The chain combines TRBV2 with TRBJ2-7, with no clear D. V lost 3 bases and J 7 bases, leaving 4 bases between the germline ends. Germline V gives CDR1 SNHLY, CDR2 FYNNEI. The CDR3 has 10 residues. CDR3 nucleotide sequence: TGTGCCAGCAGTGACGTAGAGCAGTACTTC. Protein: CASSDVEQYF.

V usage is TRBV19 and J usage is TRBJ1-4; 7 nucleotides line up with TRBD1. Germline V lookup: CDR1 LNHDA, CDR2 SQIVND (reference sequence). This CDR3 contains 15 residues. J gave up 8 bases and V 5 bases, and 11 bases lay outside the gene matches. CDR3 residues: CASSSIDRASEKLFF. The CDR3 DNA reads as TGTGCCAGTAGTTCAATCGACAGGGCTAGCGAAAAACTGTTTTTT.

The rearrangement joins TRBV6-2 or TRBV6-3 to TRBJ1-2; possibly TRBD1 for D (5 bases). This CDR3 spans 13 amino acids. Trimming shortened V by 5 bases and J by 4 bases, and 11 bases separated the two germline ends. Germline values: CDR1 MNHEY, CDR2 SVGEGT. As DNA, the CDR3 is TGTGCCAGCAGTCTTGACAGATTCTATGGCTACACCTTC. Protein product: CASSLDRFYGYTF.

The chain recombines TRBV6-1 with TRBJ2-3, with a tentative D call TRBD1 (6 bases). This CDR3 is 13 amino acids long. With 3 bases removed from V and 3 bases from J, the gap between germline ends came to 7 bases. Germline V gives CDR1 MNHNS, CDR2 SASEGT. CDR3 protein: CASSEGTTDTQYF. For the CDR3, the DNA is TGTGCCAGCAGTGAGGGGACAACAGATACGCAGTATTTT.

Points on this clone: Other DNA sequences within the sample encode an identical CDR3. The V call is TRBV5-1, the J call TRBJ2-5, with 11 nucleotides matching TRBD2. Germline V gene sequence: CDR1 SGHRS, CDR2 YFSETQ. There are 15 residues in the CDR3. Germline trimming cut 4 bases from V and 2 bases from J; bases unmatched to any gene: 4. The CDR3 reads CASSRGTSGQETQYF. The CDR3 nucleotides read TGCGCCAGCAGCAGGGGGACTAGCGGACAAGAGACCCAGTACTTC.

The rearrangement joins TRBV7-9 to TRBJ1-1; 8 bases line up with TRBD1. This CDR3 comprises 16 residues. Germline-derived CDR1 and CDR2 are SEHNR and FQNEAQ (reference sequence). V shed 1 base and J 5 bases; nucleotides not matched to a gene: 9. CDR3 sequence (DNA): TGTGCCAGCAGCTTAGGCAACACAGGGGGTCGAACTGAAGCTTTCTTT. This sequence encodes CASSLGNTGGRTEAFF.

This chain connects TRBV19 to TRBJ1-2; TRBD1 agrees at 8 bases. CDR1 and CDR2 from the germline V gene are LNHDA and SQIVND (reference sequence). V was clipped by 3 bases and J by 5 bases; unmatched bases: 5. CDR3 length: 14 residues. As DNA, the CDR3 is TGTGCCAGTAGTATGGGACAGGACTCGTATGGCTACACCTTC. This encodes CASSMGQDSYGYTF.

The chain employs TRBV10-3 and TRBJ2-7; D possibly corresponds to TRBD1 (6 bases). The CDR3 extends over 12 amino acids. V was pared by 6 bases and J by 2 bases, with 8 bases between. In germline, CDR1 is ENHRY, CDR2 SYGVKD. CDR3 in amino acids: CAIRDSTYEQYF. CDR3 bases: TGTGCCATCAGGGACAGCACCTACGAGCAGTACTTC.

The V gene is TRBV30, the J gene TRBJ2-3, with TRBD1 identical over 10 bases. J lost 3 bases, V lost 5 bases, and 5 bases had no gene match. This CDR3 is 14 amino acids long. Germline CDR1 reads GTSNPN; CDR2 reads SVGIG (reference sequence). The CDR3, as DNA: TGTGCCTGGGGGACGGGACAGGGGACAGATACGCAGTATTTT. Its translation: CAWGTGQGTDTQYF. The full variable domain, with the rest looked up from reference TRBV30 and TRBJ2-3, is SQTIHQWPATLVQPVGSPLSLECTVEGTSNPNLYWYRQAAGRGLQLLFYSVGIGQISSEVPQNLSASRPQDRQFILSSKKLLLSDSGFYLCAWGTGQGTDTQYFGPGTRLTVL.